The clone carrying this T cell receptor beta chain was counted only a few times. As yet, its antigen is unknown. This entry comes from a study of T-cell memory formation after mild COVID-19. Study background: The TCR clusters were mostly specific to one donor. Study results and limitations: Clones shrinking between day 15 and 85 showed a balanced CD4/CD8 split, and those that grew later tilted toward CD4+. The CD4+ clones that contracted clustered mainly within CM and EM, and the CD8+ clones concentrated in EMRA.

CDR1 SGHTA and CDR2 FQGTGA come from the germline V gene. V lost 5 bases and J 4 bases, leaving 13 bases between the germline ends. There are 14 residues in the CDR3. The authors produced TCR alpha and TCR beta cDNA libraries with sample barcodes and UMIs by 5'RACE using constant-segment primers. TCRdb recomputed calls from the 5' RACE reads with MiXCR, one row per CDR3 protein. The table shows approximately 350,000 distinct CDR3 sequences, with around an eighth occurring only once. This rearrangement joins TRBV7-3 to TRBJ2-3; unclear D gene. The receptor was isolated from a man younger than 30 who had mild COVID-19 (a few samples of this study predate the infection). Cell type and time point are not known. The sequencing sample was made of PBMCs or a T cell subset sorted from them (not recorded which). The CDR3 DNA reads as TGTGCCAGCAGCGTTGAGCGCCCCCCAGATACGCAGTATTTT. Translating it yields CASSVERPPDTQYF.